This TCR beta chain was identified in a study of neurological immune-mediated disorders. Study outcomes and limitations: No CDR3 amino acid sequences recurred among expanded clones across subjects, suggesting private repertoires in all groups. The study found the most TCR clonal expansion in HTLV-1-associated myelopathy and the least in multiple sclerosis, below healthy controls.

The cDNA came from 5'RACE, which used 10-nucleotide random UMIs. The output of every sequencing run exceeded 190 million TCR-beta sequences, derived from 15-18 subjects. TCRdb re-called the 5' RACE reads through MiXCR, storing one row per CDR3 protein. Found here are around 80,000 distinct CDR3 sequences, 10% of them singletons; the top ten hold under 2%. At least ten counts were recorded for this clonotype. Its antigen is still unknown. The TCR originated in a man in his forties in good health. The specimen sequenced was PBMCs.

The CDR3 sequence: CASSSLIAGVYEQFF. The CDR3 DNA follows: TGTGCCAGCAGCTCCCTCATAGCGGGAGTGTATGAGCAGTTCTTC. J is TRBJ2-1 and V is TRBV7-9; 9 bases line up with TRBD2. After removal of 4 bases from V and 8 bases from J, the junction contained 9 bases not matched to a gene. The CDR3 runs 15 residues. Germline CDR1 is SEHNR and CDR2 is FQNEAQ (reference sequence).